This is a list of T cell receptor beta chains from one sample in a study of CD8+ T cells in alopecia areata. TCRdb's table, derived via immunoSEQ multiplex PCR, lists solely in-frame clones and lacks some. The sample consists of under 300,000 clones, around 64% of them appearing once. The source was CD4+ T cells sorted from blood, collected at approximately week 51, from a patient treated with tofacitinib. The receptors derive from a human donor with alopecia areata. The CDR3 runs from the conserved cysteine through the conserved F or W. Only part of the rows carry a size: once, few, many, or a class if the clone is expanded.

clone_size,v_call,j_call,cdr3_aa
few,TRBV6-6,TRBJ1-4,CASSRTGPNEKLFF
once,TRBV7-8,TRBJ1-2,CASSLTETNYGYTF
once,TRBV30,TRBJ1-1,CAWSVRGQGRSFAEAFF
-,TRBV29-1,TRBJ1-1,CSVSRNTEAFF
-,TRBV6-6,TRBJ1-1,CASSPTRSNTEAFF
-,TRBV30,TRBJ1-4,CAWSLPQATNEKLFF
few,TRBV7-2,TRBJ2-3,CASSLSSGPTDTQYF
few,TRBV5-1,TRBJ2-5,CASSLVVWETQYF
few,TRBV7-2,TRBJ2-7,CASSRYGGEQYF
few,TRBV29-1,TRBJ2-2,CSVAHNSMNTGELFF
-,TRBV19,TRBJ1-6,CATRQGANSPLHF
few,TRBV27,TRBJ1-6,CASRGHGRESPLHF
-,TRBV7-6,TRBJ2-2,CASSLPTSGVNTGELFF
-,TRBV7-2,TRBJ2-7,CASSLAATGRHEQYF
-,TRBV30,TRBJ2-3,CAWSGLAGGRDTQYF
few,TRBV29-1,TRBJ1-2,CSVATGTGIRGYTF
-,TRBV30,TRBJ2-1,CAWIAGSSYNEQFF
-,TRBV7-3,TRBJ1-1,CASSATLNTEAFF
-,TRBV7-2,TRBJ1-5,CASSPGRGGNQPQHF
-,TRBV4-3,TRBJ2-7,CASSPAGTGVNEQYF
-,TRBV5-6,TRBJ2-5,CASSLGMGTQYF
few,TRBV5-8,TRBJ1-5,CASSPGTGFQPQHF
-,TRBV5-1,TRBJ1-3,CASSLMEATSSGNTIYF
-,TRBV30,TRBJ1-2,CAWRVGGGYTF
-,TRBV11-1,TRBJ1-1,CASSLRPGGAGTEAFF
-,TRBV2,TRBJ2-2,CASSDLGDTGELFF
-,TRBV29-1,TRBJ1-1,CSGERLWADTEAFF
few,TRBV7-2,TRBJ2-7,CASSLRGRGYEQYF
-,TRBV30,TRBJ1-2,CAWERDRGYGYTF
-,TRBV6-5,TRBJ1-2,CASTATGNYGYTF
-,TRBV7-9,TRBJ2-3,CASSLMTGTHGTDTQYF
-,TRBV29-1,TRBJ2-5,CSVEDRETQYF
-,TRBV19,TRBJ2-5,CASSIFHQETQYF
many,TRBV9,TRBJ2-3,CASSLSGGGADTQYF
few,TRBV5-6,TRBJ2-5,CASSLQGRETQYF
-,TRBV7-2,TRBJ2-7,CASSPDVGSYEQYF
few,TRBV10-3,TRBJ2-2,CAINMGTGTNTGELFF
once,TRBV7-9,TRBJ1-2,CASSRDREHGYTF
-,TRBV2,TRBJ2-7,CASPVSPGQIFSYEQYF
-,TRBV7-2,TRBJ2-3,CASSSERGKSDTQYF
-,TRBV25-1,TRBJ1-6,CASTRGNSPLHF
-,TRBV7-2,TRBJ2-1,CASRLSGGSSYNEQFF
-,TRBV2,TRBJ1-3,CASSVRGDGNTIYF
-,TRBV6-5,TRBJ2-3,CASTSGGDTQYF
-,TRBV2,TRBJ1-1,CASSEYAPLGGEAFF
-,TRBV30,TRBJ1-1,CAWSLGVTNTEAFF
-,TRBV14,TRBJ1-2,CASSQDIGRGGYTF
-,TRBV29-1,TRBJ1-1,CSVATGVTEAFF
-,TRBV9,TRBJ2-6,CASSPGANVLTF
-,TRBV29-1,TRBJ2-1,CSVESGRGPFDNEQFF
-,TRBV4-1,TRBJ2-1,CASSQGLASYNEQFF
-,TRBV29-1,TRBJ2-3,CSVEGGRWAVTSTDTQYF
-,TRBV5-4,TRBJ2-5,CASSLGQTETQYF